One and the same sample provided the 5 T cell receptor beta chains below, sequenced in a study of blood T cells in healthy people across ages. A sample-barcoded 5' primer and a J-beta primer mix were used in a second PCR of roughly 7 to 12 cycles. TCRdb processed the 5' RACE reads anew with MiXCR; each CDR3 protein has one entry. The sample lists 650,000 to 1,000,000 distinct CDR3 sequences, about 36% seen once, with approximately 13% in the top ten. The material sequenced was blood. The receptor source for this set is a man between 18 and 29 years old in good health.

The gene calls are TRBV14 and TRBJ1-1; D is unresolved. Germline CDR1 and CDR2: SGHDN and FVKESK. Between the trimmed V and J ends, which lost 4 bases and 6 bases, there was a span of 21 bases. This CDR3 spans 16 amino acids. The CDR3 sequence: CASSPIFASPESEAFF. For the CDR3, the DNA is TGTGCCAGCAGCCCGATTTTCGCTTCCCCCGAATCTGAAGCTTTCTTT. The whole variable domain, remainder taken from reference TRBV14 and TRBJ1-1, is EAGVTQFPSHSVIEKGQTVTLRCDPISGHDNLYWYRRVMGKEIKFLLHFVKESKQDESGMPNNRFLAERTGGTYSTLKVQPAELEDSGVYFCASSPIFASPESEAFFGQGTRLTVV.

This clonotype was detected many times. The genes are TRBV14 and TRBJ1-2; D uncertain. The CDR3 has 11 amino acids. CDR1 and CDR2 (germline): SGHDN, FVKESK. V lost 0 bases, J lost 8 bases, and 4 bases lay in between. DNA for the CDR3: TGTGCCAGCAGCCAAGATCGCGGCTACACCTTC. This codes for CASSQDRGYTF.

This clonotype came up many times. The J gene is TRBJ1-1, the V gene TRBV7-9, with no clear D. Trimming cost V 2 bases and J 2 bases, with 6 bases left between them. From germline, CDR1 is SEHNR and CDR2 FQNEAQ (reference sequence). This CDR3 has 13 amino acids. The CDR3 here is CASSLPPNTEAFF. CDR3 DNA: TGTGCCAGCAGCTTACCCCCAAACACTGAAGCTTTCTTT.

This clonotype has only a few counts. The chain is built from TRBV27 and TRBJ2-7, with D possibly TRBD1 on 5 matching bases. The CDR3 spans 12 residues. V gave up 10 bases and J gave up 6 bases, with 16 bases separating them. From germline, CDR1 is MNHEY and CDR2 SMNVEV (reference sequence). The CDR3 sequence: CATSPDSREQYF. The CDR3, as DNA: TGTGCCACCTCCCCCGACAGTCGCGAGCAGTACTTC.

This clonotype showed up just a few times. The chain has TRBV7-3 and TRBJ2-1, with 8 bases aligning to TRBD2. This CDR3 is built from 14 residues. Germline lookup yields CDR1 SGHTA and CDR2 FQGTGA. V dropped 8 bases and J dropped 9; count of bases not matched to a gene: 12. The CDR3 reads CASFFSGLEAEQFF. The DNA for the CDR3 is TGTGCCAGCTTTTTTTCGGGACTAGAGGCTGAGCAGTTCTTC.